Each of the 8 T cell receptor beta chains below was sequenced from the same sample in a study of radiotherapy plus CTLA-4 blockade in lung cancer. Sequenced by immunoSEQ multiplex PCR; TCRdb stores in-frame clones only, minus some. The repertoire includes about 98,000 clones, roughly 88% of them detected once, and approximately 5% sits in the top ten. The source was peripheral blood, collected from a patient treated with radiotherapy plus ipilimumab. These receptors were collected from a human donor with non-small cell lung cancer that progressed on radiotherapy plus ipilimumab.

The chain uses TRBV5-1 and TRBJ2-2; TRBD2 matches 7 bases. V was pared by 0 bases and J by 6 bases, with 2 bases of the junction left unmatched. The CDR3 contains 14 residues. The germline gives CDR1 SGHRS, CDR2 YFSETQ. CDR3 amino acids: CASSLELASGELFF. The CDR3 DNA follows: TGCGCCAGCAGCTTGGAACTAGCGTCCGGGGAGCTGTTTTTT.

The chain joins TRBV2 to TRBJ1-4, with TRBD1 as a possible D gene (5 bases). The CDR3 is 14 amino acids. The germline V and J ends were trimmed by 6 bases and 8 bases, with 16 bases remaining between them. Germline CDR1 and CDR2: SNHLY and FYNNEI. The CDR3 nucleotides are TGTGCCAGCAGGACGGAGAACCGGGGGGAAAAACTGTTTTTT. It yields the protein CASRTENRGEKLFF.

The genes are TRBV28 and TRBJ1-4, with D uncertain. Per the germline V gene, CDR1 is MDHEN and CDR2 is SYDVKM. The CDR3 has 14 amino acids. V shed 6 bases and J shed 5 bases, with 13 bases lying between them. Here the CDR3 reads CASRLADFNEKLFF. DNA for the CDR3: TGTGCCAGCAGGCTGGCCGATTTCAATGAAAAACTGTTTTTT.

The chain employs TRBV7-3 and TRBJ1-1; D may be TRBD1 (6 bases). Trimming stripped 2 bases from V and 1 base from J, with 8 bases between. From germline, CDR1 is SGHTA and CDR2 FQGTGA. The CDR3 contains 14 residues. This CDR3 is CASSLSGANTEAFF. CDR3 DNA: TGTGCCAGCAGCTTATCGGGGGCGAACACTGAAGCTTTCTTT.

The chain couples TRBV25-1 to TRBJ2-3; 12 bases agree with TRBD1. The V and J ends lost 1 base and 5 bases, in that order; junction bases with no gene match: 7. The length of the CDR3 is 17 residues. Germline V gene lookup returns CDR1 MGHDK and CDR2 SYGVNS. This CDR3 reads CASSESGQGAHLDTQYF. The CDR3 nucleotides are TGTGCCAGCAGTGAATCGGGACAGGGGGCGCATTTAGATACGCAGTATTTT.

This sequence joins TRBV5-6 and TRBJ2-7; D could derive from TRBD1 or TRBD2 (5 bases each). The CDR3 contains 16 residues. V lost 3 bases and J 0 bases, leaving 16 bases between the germline ends. Looked up from germline, CDR1 is SGHDT and CDR2 is YYEEEE. The CDR3 is CASSSLGALSSYEQYF. DNA for the CDR3: TGTGCCAGCAGCTCACTCGGGGCCCTTAGCTCCTACGAGCAGTACTTC.

This rearrangement joins TRBV5-1 to TRBJ2-7; D is uncertain. The CDR3 has 12 amino acids. V was clipped by 2 bases and J by 7 bases, with 10 bases between them. Germline CDR1 is SGHRS and CDR2 is YFSETQ. The CDR3 DNA reads TGCGCCAGCAGCTTCGACGGTGGGGAGCAGTACTTC. Amino acid sequence: CASSFDGGEQYF.

This clone has a single count. The rearrangement uses TRBV11-2 and TRBJ1-1, with D uncertain. CDR1 is SGHAT, CDR2 FQNNGV, per germline. V lost 5 bases and J lost 3, with 10 bases in between. The CDR3 is 13 residues long. DNA for the CDR3: TGTGCCAGCAGCCCTATTAGATACACTGAAGCTTTCTTT. Its translation: CASSPIRYTEAFF.